The 2 T cell receptor beta chains presented below share a single source sample, sequenced in a study of blood T cell repertoires in COVID-19. The assay was immunoSEQ multiplex PCR, and TCRdb's table has in-frame clones only and misses some. The table lists about 480,000 clones, approximately 90% of them singletons. The sample consisted of PBMCs or T cells enriched from blood (not recorded which). The receptors stem from a woman in her sixties who had recovered from COVID-19.

The chain uses TRBV30 and TRBJ1-1; D is possibly TRBD1 (6 bases). The germline gives CDR1 GTSNPN, CDR2 SVGIG (reference sequence). The CDR3 covers 12 residues. Trimming took off 4 bases at V and 3 bases at J, with 9 bases between the two ends. For the CDR3, the DNA is TGTGCCTGGACAGGGGCGGACACTGAAGCTTTCTTT. Translating it yields CAWTGADTEAFF.

As to this clone: The same CDR3 is also encoded by other DNA sequences in this sample. The rearrangement links TRBV3-1 (or the pseudogene TRBV3-2) to TRBJ1-5; D call uncertain. V was shortened by 1 base and J by 6 bases, with 7 bases between the two germline ends. The CDR3 has 13 residues. CDR1 and CDR2 (germline): LGHDT, YNNKEL (reference sequence). DNA for the CDR3: TGTGCCAGCAGCCAAGGAGGGAGTCAGCCCCAGCATTTT. This sequence encodes CASSQGGSQPQHF.